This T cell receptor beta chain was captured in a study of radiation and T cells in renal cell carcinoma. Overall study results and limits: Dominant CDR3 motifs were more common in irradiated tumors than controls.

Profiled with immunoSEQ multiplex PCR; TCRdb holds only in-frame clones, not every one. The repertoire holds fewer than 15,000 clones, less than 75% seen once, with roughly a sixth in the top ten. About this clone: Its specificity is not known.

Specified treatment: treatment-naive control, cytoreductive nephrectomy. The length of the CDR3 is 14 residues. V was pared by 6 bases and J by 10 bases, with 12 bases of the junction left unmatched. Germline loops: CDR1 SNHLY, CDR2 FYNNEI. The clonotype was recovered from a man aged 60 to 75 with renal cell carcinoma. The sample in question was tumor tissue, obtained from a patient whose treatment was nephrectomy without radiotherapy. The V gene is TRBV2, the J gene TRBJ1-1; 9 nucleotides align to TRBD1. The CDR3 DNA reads TGTGCCAGCAGGGTCGGGACAGGGTACGGCCGAGCTTTCTTT. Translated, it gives CASRVGTGYGRAFF.